This T cell receptor (beta chain) was profiled in a study of tumor-infiltrating lymphocytes in primary liver carcinoma. Study in general: Enrolled patients were male and female, aged 30 to 69 years. The number of productive TCRbeta reads per sample ranged from roughly 3.5 to 7.13 million and was similar across tissue types. Whole-study results and caveats: CD4+ and CD8+ repertoires could not be compared in these unsorted bulk samples. Significantly greater top-250-clone fractions characterized tumors relative to blood (p = 0.039).

Germline lookup yields CDR1 LGHNA and CDR2 YSLEER. The CDR3 has 14 residues. Trimming cost V 2 bases and J 5 bases, with 10 bases left between them. With a constant-region primer, TCR beta cDNA was made from approximately 520 ng of total RNA. TCR beta libraries came from three nested multiplex PCR rounds using slightly modified ARM-PCR. The opening two PCR rounds, around 9 cycles each, paired TRBV1-TRBV30 forward primers with a C-beta reverse primer. TCRdb used MiXCR to reprocess the multiplex PCR reads, holding one entry per CDR3 protein. The table records approximately 300,000 distinct CDR3 sequences, approximately 65% of them present only once. A note on this clonotype: Its antigen is as yet unknown. Without the conserved terminal phenylalanine or tryptophan, this CDR3 likely stems from a read error.

Extraction also yielded germline DNA, while blood RNA was obtained from unsorted whole blood. Input material: peripheral blood. The receptor was isolated from a middle-aged man with primary liver carcinoma and hepatitis B virus infection. The rearrangement joins TRBV4-3 to TRBJ2-1, with a weak D call TRBD1 (6 bases). DNA for the CDR3: TGCGCCAGCAGCCAATCCCCAGGGGACAATGAGCAGTTCGTC. It yields the protein CASSQSPGDNEQFV.